This TCR beta chain is drawn from a study of beta chain features in type 1 diabetes. Study as a whole: Patients were similar to healthy donors in age and gender (as well as in cell yields). Findings and limits, study-wide: PCR could preferentially amplify shorter templates, alike in patients and controls. Type 1 diabetes patients had TCRB CDR3s that were shorter (moderately but significantly so) in all four CD4+ subsets.

V lost 5 bases, J lost 3 bases, and 11 bases stayed unmatched. Germline-derived CDR1 and CDR2 are SGHNT and YYREEE (reference sequence). This CDR3 comprises 16 residues. The authors sorted CD4+ naive, central memory, regulatory and stem cell-like memory cells via CD45RO/CCR7/CD25/CD127/CD95/CD27. Investigators reverse transcribed all isolated RNA, so they sequenced expressed TCRB transcripts. Repertoires were generated with immunoSEQ multiplex PCR, while TCRdb's copy carries only in-frame clones and drops some. The data hold 450,000 or so clones, with about 10% observed a single time. Notes on this clone: Its antigen is currently unknown.

The sample taken for sequencing was naive CD4+ T cells from blood. The sequence came from a woman younger than 35 in good health. The genes are TRBV5-4 and TRBJ1-2; the match to TRBD1 covers 9 bases. CDR3 residues: CASSSPTGGNYYGYTF. For the CDR3, the DNA is TGTGCCAGCAGTTCCCCGACAGGGGGTAACTACTATGGCTACACCTTC.